A selection of T cell receptor beta chains follows, all from one sample in a study of T-cell reconstitution after alpha-beta-depleted transplantation in children. MiXCR, applied by TCRdb to the PCR reads, yields one record per CDR3 protein. The top ten clones hold approximately 6.6% of a sample with 200,000 to 250,000 distinct CDR3 sequences, around 10% of them seen once. The sequences come from PBMCs from the stem cell graft donor, collected from the stem cell graft. All receptors come from a human donor who donated a stem cell graft to a child with acute lymphoblastic leukemia. CDR3s include the opening cysteine and the closing phenylalanine or tryptophan. Fields, in order: clone size, D gene, J gene, V gene, CDR3 DNA, CDR3 protein. A D gene is named only where the DNA matches it firmly. Clone size is given for some rows only: seen once, a few or many times, or a class if the clone is expanded.

size: many
D: NA
J: TRBJ2-1
V: TRBV12-3/TRBV12-4
DNA: TGTGCCAGCAGTTTGTTAGGGACTCCCAACCACAATGAGCAGTTCTTC
CDR3: CASSLLGTPNHNEQFF

size: NA
D: TRBD2
J: TRBJ2-1
V: TRBV5-1
DNA: TGCGCCAGCAGCTGGGGGACTAGCGGGGGGAGTTCCTCCTACAATGAGCAGTTCTTC
CDR3: CASSWGTSGGSSSYNEQFF

size: many
D: NA
J: TRBJ1-3
V: TRBV7-9
DNA: TGTGCCAGCAGCCTCGTTGATGCGCCGCACACCATATATTTT
CDR3: CASSLVDAPHTIYF

size: many
D: TRBD1
J: TRBJ1-1
V: TRBV12-3/TRBV12-4
DNA: TGTGCCAGCAGTTTAGGGGACAGAGAGACTGAAGCTTTCTTT
CDR3: CASSLGDRETEAFF

size: NA
D: NA
J: TRBJ2-7
V: TRBV5-1
DNA: TGCGCCAGCAGAGCAGGGGAGGGGGTCTACGAGCAGTACTTC
CDR3: CASRAGEGVYEQYF

size: NA
D: NA
J: TRBJ1-4
V: TRBV20-1
DNA: TGCAGTGCTAGGGGGACCCTGGGCGATGAAAAACTGTTTTTT
CDR3: CSARGTLGDEKLFF

size: few
D: TRBD1
J: TRBJ1-4
V: TRBV5-6
DNA: TGTGCCAGCACCCTGGGGCCGACAGGGGGGTCTGAAAAACTGTTTTTT
CDR3: CASTLGPTGGSEKLFF

size: few
D: TRBD2
J: TRBJ2-3
V: TRBV29-1
DNA: TGCAGCGGGCGGGCGGGGGGAGCAGATACGCAGTATTTT
CDR3: CSGRAGGADTQYF

size: NA
D: TRBD2
J: TRBJ2-1
V: TRBV11-3
DNA: TGTGCCAGCAGCCCGAGGCGGGGGGCCTACAATGAGCAGTTCTTC
CDR3: CASSPRRGAYNEQFF

size: once
D: NA
J: TRBJ2-7
V: TRBV20-1
DNA: TGCAGTGCTAGTGTTATGGGGGCGTCCGAGCAGTACTTC
CDR3: CSASVMGASEQYF

size: few
D: NA
J: TRBJ1-5
V: TRBV7-2
DNA: TGTGCCAGCAGCACCAGTCACAGCAGCAATCAGCCCCAGCATTTT
CDR3: CASSTSHSSNQPQHF

size: NA
D: NA
J: TRBJ2-1
V: TRBV7-6
DNA: TGTGCCAGTGCCCACCCGGGAAATGAGCAGTTCTTC
CDR3: CASAHPGNEQFF

size: NA
D: NA
J: TRBJ1-3
V: TRBV12-3/TRBV12-4
DNA: TGTGCCAGCAGTTCCAACAGGGAAGCTGGAAACACCATATATTTT
CDR3: CASSSNREAGNTIYF

size: few
D: NA
J: TRBJ1-1
V: TRBV2
DNA: TGTGCCAGCAGTCCGTCGATTCTAGGAGCTTTCTTT
CDR3: CASSPSILGAFF

size: few
D: TRBD1
J: TRBJ1-3
V: TRBV5-1
DNA: TGCGCCAGCACCTCGACAGGGAGCTCTGGAAACACCATATATTTT
CDR3: CASTSTGSSGNTIYF

size: few
D: NA
J: TRBJ2-7
V: TRBV2
DNA: TGTGCCAGCAGTCAAATTAACGGGACGGACACCTACGAGCAGTACTTC
CDR3: CASSQINGTDTYEQYF

size: many
D: NA
J: TRBJ1-2
V: TRBV29-1
DNA: TGCAGCGTCGTCAGGGAGGACTATGGCTACACCTTC
CDR3: CSVVREDYGYTF

size: NA
D: TRBD1
J: TRBJ2-5
V: TRBV6-2/TRBV6-3
DNA: TGTGCCAGCAGTCTCAGGGACAGACCGCAAGAGACCCAGTACTTC
CDR3: CASSLRDRPQETQYF

size: NA
D: NA
J: TRBJ2-1
V: TRBV15
DNA: TGTGCCACCAGCAGAGATCTCGAGGTTTCGGGAATCAATGAGCAGTTCTTC
CDR3: CATSRDLEVSGINEQFF

size: many
D: TRBD1
J: TRBJ2-5
V: TRBV27
DNA: TGTGCCAGCAGTTTTGGGATAACAGGGGTCGAGGAGACCCAGTACTTC
CDR3: CASSFGITGVEETQYF

size: NA
D: NA
J: TRBJ1-1
V: TRBV20-1
DNA: TGCAGTGCTAGAGACTCTCTCCGCCATGGGCCGAACACTGAAGCTTTCTTT
CDR3: CSARDSLRHGPNTEAFF

size: many
D: TRBD1
J: TRBJ2-7
V: TRBV6-6
DNA: TGTGCCAGCAGACCCGGGACAGGGGCAAAGACCTACGAGCAGTACTTC
CDR3: CASRPGTGAKTYEQYF

size: NA
D: NA
J: TRBJ1-6
V: TRBV9
DNA: TGTGCCAGCAACCTAGGGAGCTCCTATAATTCACCCCTCCACTTT
CDR3: CASNLGSSYNSPLHF

size: many
D: NA
J: TRBJ2-2
V: TRBV7-8
DNA: TGTGCCAGCAGCTTAGCGCTGCGGACCGCGAACACCGGGGAGCTGTTTTTT
CDR3: CASSLALRTANTGELFF

size: NA
D: NA
J: TRBJ2-3
V: TRBV20-1
DNA: TGCAGTGCTAGTGGAGTAGGGGGAGGTCCAAGCACAGATACGCAGTATTTT
CDR3: CSASGVGGGPSTDTQYF

size: many
D: TRBD2
J: TRBJ2-1
V: TRBV9
DNA: TGTGCCAGCAGCGCGATTGGACTAGCGGGCAATGAGCAGTTCTTC
CDR3: CASSAIGLAGNEQFF

size: many
D: NA
J: TRBJ2-7
V: TRBV5-1
DNA: TGCGCCAGCAGCCGAAGACAGGACGAGCAGTACTTC
CDR3: CASSRRQDEQYF

size: few
D: NA
J: TRBJ1-1
V: TRBV5-1
DNA: TGCGCCAGTTTCCGTGCTCCAGGGGACACTGAAGCTTTCTTT
CDR3: CASFRAPGDTEAFF

size: many
D: TRBD1
J: TRBJ1-1
V: TRBV5-1
DNA: TGCGCCAGCAGCCCCCGGGACAGCTATAATGAAGCTTTCTTT
CDR3: CASSPRDSYNEAFF

size: many
D: NA
J: TRBJ2-7
V: TRBV7-8
DNA: TGTGCCAGCAGCCCGACACAGGGGACTATAATAACTCTACCCTACGAGCAGTACTTC
CDR3: CASSPTQGTIITLPYEQYF

size: many
D: TRBD2
J: TRBJ2-5
V: TRBV5-6
DNA: TGTGCCAGCAGCTCCGTAGCGGGGGGGCCTATAAAGACCCAGTACTTC
CDR3: CASSSVAGGPIKTQYF

size: few
D: NA
J: TRBJ1-2
V: TRBV25-1
DNA: TGTGCCAGCCGAACAGGGATCGGTGGCTACACCTTC
CDR3: CASRTGIGGYTF

size: NA
D: NA
J: TRBJ2-2
V: TRBV20-1
DNA: TGCAGTGCTAGACAGGGGGGAACCGGGGAGCTGTTTTTT
CDR3: CSARQGGTGELFF

size: NA
D: NA
J: TRBJ2-3
V: TRBV9
DNA: TGTGCCAGCAGCGTTAGCACAGATACGCAGTATTTT
CDR3: CASSVSTDTQYF

size: few
D: NA
J: TRBJ1-4
V: TRBV12-3/TRBV12-4
DNA: TGTGCCAGCAGTTTTCCAAAACAGGGACCAACTAATGAAAAACTGTTTTTT
CDR3: CASSFPKQGPTNEKLFF

size: many
D: TRBD1
J: TRBJ2-3
V: TRBV7-2
DNA: TGTGCCAGCAGCTTGGGGCAGGGGGTTGTAACAGATACGCAGTATTTT
CDR3: CASSLGQGVVTDTQYF

size: few
D: NA
J: TRBJ1-3
V: TRBV7-9
DNA: TGTGCCAGCAGCTTGAACCCGGGGCCGGGCGGAAACACCATATATTTT
CDR3: CASSLNPGPGGNTIYF

size: few
D: TRBD2
J: TRBJ2-7
V: TRBV5-1
DNA: TGCGCCAGCAGCGGCCGGGACTACTTTCGTGACGAGCAGTACTTC
CDR3: CASSGRDYFRDEQYF

size: many
D: NA
J: TRBJ2-7
V: TRBV5-1
DNA: TGCGCCAGCAGCTTGGATGGCCACGAGCAGTACTTC
CDR3: CASSLDGHEQYF

size: many
D: TRBD2
J: TRBJ2-2
V: TRBV5-1
DNA: TGCGCCAGCAGCTCGCGTGGGACTAGGGGGACCAACACCGGGGAGCTGTTTTTT
CDR3: CASSSRGTRGTNTGELFF

size: many
D: NA
J: TRBJ2-1
V: TRBV19
DNA: TGTGCCAGTAACTCCCCAGGGGGGCCAAGTAATGAGCAGTTCTTC
CDR3: CASNSPGGPSNEQFF

size: NA
D: NA
J: TRBJ2-7
V: TRBV7-9
DNA: TGTGCCAGCAGGCATCACCCAGGGGAGTCGACGTACGAGCAGTACTTC
CDR3: CASRHHPGESTYEQYF

size: few
D: NA
J: TRBJ1-5
V: TRBV12-3/TRBV12-4
DNA: TGTGCCAGCAGTCGGGCCTCGGGCGTCAATCAGCCCCAGCATTTT
CDR3: CASSRASGVNQPQHF

size: few
D: NA
J: TRBJ1-1
V: TRBV3-1
DNA: TGTGCCAGCAGCCAAGAGAGGTGGTCCAGACTCATGAACACTGAAGCTTTCTTT
CDR3: CASSQERWSRLMNTEAFF

size: NA
D: TRBD2
J: TRBJ2-2
V: TRBV2
DNA: TGTGCCAGCAGTGCGGAATTAGCGGGGGACGAGCTGTTTTTT
CDR3: CASSAELAGDELFF

size: NA
D: TRBD2
J: TRBJ2-5
V: TRBV20-1
DNA: TGCAGTGCTCTTAATCCGGGACTAGCGGAAGAGACCCAGTACTTC
CDR3: CSALNPGLAEETQYF

size: NA
D: NA
J: TRBJ1-2
V: TRBV12-3/TRBV12-4
DNA: TGTGCCAGCAGTCCCCCGGGACACCGCCATGGCTACACCTTC
CDR3: CASSPPGHRHGYTF

size: NA
D: NA
J: TRBJ1-1
V: TRBV7-9
DNA: TGTGCCAGCAGCTTAATGGCAGGACTGATGAACACTGAAGCTTTCTTT
CDR3: CASSLMAGLMNTEAFF

size: many
D: TRBD1
J: TRBJ2-2
V: TRBV11-1
DNA: TGTGCCAGCAGTCTCGGACAGGGAGACACCGGGGAGCTGTTTTTT
CDR3: CASSLGQGDTGELFF

size: NA
D: TRBD1
J: TRBJ1-6
V: TRBV6-5
DNA: TGTGCCAGCAGTTACTCTCACAGGGGGAATTCACCCCTCCACTTT
CDR3: CASSYSHRGNSPLHF

size: many
D: NA
J: TRBJ2-7
V: TRBV5-1
DNA: TGCGCCAGCAGCTTCGGTACGGGGGCGCGGGAGCAGTACTTC
CDR3: CASSFGTGAREQYF

size: many
D: NA
J: TRBJ1-4
V: TRBV20-1
DNA: TGCAGTGCTAGAGCTCAGTCCACGGCCAATGAAAAACTGTTTTTT
CDR3: CSARAQSTANEKLFF

size: few
D: NA
J: TRBJ1-5
V: TRBV27
DNA: TGTGCCAGCAGTTACAGGGAAGATCAGCCCCAGCATTTT
CDR3: CASSYREDQPQHF

size: many
D: TRBD1
J: TRBJ2-2
V: TRBV5-1
DNA: TGCGCCAGCAGTAGAGCAGGGGGCCCCGGGGAGCTGTTTTTT
CDR3: CASSRAGGPGELFF

size: many
D: TRBD1
J: TRBJ1-1
V: TRBV3-1
DNA: TGTGCCAGCGGCTGGACAGGGGGAACTGAAGCTTTCTTT
CDR3: CASGWTGGTEAFF

size: few
D: NA
J: TRBJ1-1
V: TRBV5-1
DNA: TGCGCCAGCAGCTTGGGTACCGACACTGAAGCTTTCTTT
CDR3: CASSLGTDTEAFF

size: many
D: NA
J: TRBJ2-3
V: TRBV6-6
DNA: TGTGCCAGCAGCCCGAGTGATACGCAGTATTTT
CDR3: CASSPSDTQYF

size: few
D: TRBD2
J: TRBJ2-5
V: TRBV14
DNA: TGTGCCAGCCAGACTAGCGGGAGATGGGAGACCCAGTACTTC
CDR3: CASQTSGRWETQYF

size: many
D: TRBD1
J: TRBJ2-2
V: TRBV27
DNA: TGTGCCAGCAGTTTATCAGGGGGCTGGGTCACCGGGGAGCTGTTTTTT
CDR3: CASSLSGGWVTGELFF